These 14 T cell receptor beta chains share one sample of origin, sequenced in a study of blood T cell repertoires in COVID-19. Sequencing used immunoSEQ multiplex PCR; TCRdb keeps in-frame clones, though not all of them. In the table there are fewer than 90,000 clones, approximately 75% of which are singletons. The sample was peripheral blood. The receptors were gathered from a woman aged 45-59 years with acute or convalescent COVID-19.

This clone was observed a handful of times. This chain connects TRBV3-1 (or the pseudogene TRBV3-2) to TRBJ1-3, with 8 positions matching TRBD1. V lost 0 bases and J lost 1; bases outside the gene matches: 5. From germline, CDR1 is LGHDT and CDR2 YNNKEL (reference sequence). CDR3 length equals 17 residues. As DNA, the CDR3 is TGTGCCAGCAGCCAAGATAGGACAGGGTTTTCTGGAAACACCATATATTTT. As protein: CASSQDRTGFSGNTIYF.

The rearrangement joins TRBV14 to TRBJ2-7, with D perhaps matching TRBD1 (5 bases). The CDR3 is 13 residues long. Germline V CDR1 and CDR2: SGHDN, FVKESK. Trimming shortened V by 1 base and J by 1 base, and 5 bases separated the two germline ends. The CDR3 here is CASSQGQSYEQYF. The CDR3 DNA reads as TGTGCCAGCAGCCAAGGACAGTCCTACGAGCAGTACTTC.

The chain uses TRBV6-5 and TRBJ2-2; D gene unclear. Per the germline V gene, CDR1 is MNHEY and CDR2 is SVGAGI. This CDR3 has 14 amino acids. V lost 6 bases, J lost 2 bases, and 10 bases lay in between. This chain's CDR3 is CASSRTVNTGELFF. DNA for the CDR3: TGTGCCAGCAGCCGAACGGTCAACACCGGGGAGCTGTTTTTT.

The chain combines TRBV5-1 with TRBJ2-7, with 7 bases lining up with TRBD2. V was pared by 0 bases and J by 0 bases, with 6 bases of the junction left unmatched. This CDR3 spans 16 amino acids. CDR1 and CDR2 from the germline V gene are SGHRS and YFSETQ. The CDR3 coding sequence is TGCGCCAGCAGCTTGGAGCTAGCGGCAAACTCCTACGAGCAGTACTTC. Translation gives CASSLELAANSYEQYF.

This chain connects TRBV6-1 to TRBJ2-6, with 7 positions matching TRBD1. The ends lost 3 bases at V and 2 bases at J; junction bases unmatched: 1. The CDR3 length is 15 residues. Per germline, CDR1 MNHNS and CDR2 SASEGT. The CDR3 nucleotides read TGTGCCAGCAGTGACACAGGGGCTGGGGCCAACGTCCTGACTTTC. Translated, it gives CASSDTGAGANVLTF.

The J gene is TRBJ1-4, the V gene TRBV6-5; D gene ambiguous. The ends were cut back, 5 bases at V and 3 bases at J, with 10 bases in the middle. CDR3 size: 14 residues. CDR1 MNHEY and CDR2 SVGAGI come from the germline V gene. The CDR3 coding sequence is TGTGCCAGCAGTCCTGCCGAGGCTAATGAAAAACTGTTTTTT. This gives the protein CASSPAEANEKLFF.

The rearrangement uses TRBV5-5 and TRBJ2-7; D may be TRBD1 (6 bases). The germline V gene encodes CDR1 SGHKS and CDR2 YYEKEE (reference sequence). The CDR3 contains 12 residues. V lost 4 bases to trimming and J lost 4 bases, with 9 bases between them. The CDR3 DNA reads TGTGCCAGCAGCGCGACAGGTTACGAGCAGTACTTC. Protein: CASSATGYEQYF. The full variable domain, rest sourced from reference TRBV5-5 and TRBJ2-7, is DAGVTQSPTHLIKTRGQQVTLRCSPISGHKSVSWYQQVLGQGPQFIFQYYEKEERGRGNFPDRFSARQFPNYSSELNVNALLLGDSALYLCASSATGYEQYFGPGTRLTVT.

The genes are TRBV6-1 and TRBJ2-7, with 7 nucleotides matching TRBD2. CDR1 MNHNS and CDR2 SASEGT come from the germline V gene. V shed 2 bases, J shed 2 bases, and the junction held 6 bases outside the gene matches. This CDR3 has 15 amino acids. The CDR3 loop reads CASSETASGTYEQYF. Written as DNA, the CDR3 is TGTGCCAGCAGTGAAACTGCTAGCGGTACCTACGAGCAGTACTTC.

The rearrangement links TRBV24-1 to TRBJ1-5, with unresolved D. CDR1 KGHDR and CDR2 SFDVKD come from the germline V gene. CDR3 length equals 15 residues. With 5 bases removed from V and 0 bases from J, the gap between germline ends came to 10 bases. CDR3 protein: CATSGGGPSNQPQHF. The CDR3 coding sequence is TGTGCCACCAGTGGCGGCGGCCCTAGCAATCAGCCCCAGCATTTT.

The gene calls are TRBV28 and TRBJ1-1; D may be TRBD1 (6 bases). CDR1 and CDR2 from the germline V gene are MDHEN and SYDVKM. The germline V and J ends were trimmed by 5 bases and 5 bases, with 9 bases remaining between them. The CDR3 extends over 12 amino acids. CDR3 sequence (DNA): TGTGCCAGCAGTGTCACAGGGACTGAAGCTTTCTTT. It yields the protein CASSVTGTEAFF.

The rearrangement uses TRBV7-7 and TRBJ2-1, with D hard to call. The CDR3 runs 12 residues. The germline gives CDR1 SSHAT, CDR2 FNYEAQ (reference sequence). Trimming shortened V by 5 bases and J by 7 bases, and 9 bases separated the two germline ends. CDR3 sequence reads: CASSPGWNEQFF. The CDR3 DNA follows: TGTGCCAGCAGCCCTGGCTGGAATGAGCAGTTCTTC.

This clone came up a few times. The V call is TRBV2, the J call TRBJ1-5; TRBD1 matches 8 bases. Trimming took 6 bases from V and 7 from J; bases not matched to a gene: 5. In germline, CDR1 is SNHLY, CDR2 FYNNEI. CDR3 length: 13 residues. The CDR3 DNA sequence: TGTGCCAGCAGATCGGACAGGGCCCAGCCCCAGCATTTT. Encoded protein: CASRSDRAQPQHF.

This chain uses TRBV18 with TRBJ2-2, with TRBD1 matching 9 bases. Germline CDR1 is KGHSH and CDR2 is LQKENI. Trimming took 3 bases from V and 14 from J; bases not matched to a gene: 13. The CDR3 has 15 amino acids. The DNA for the CDR3 is TGTGCCAGCTCACCCCCCTCTTCCGGGACAGGGAAACTGTTTTTT. Its translation is CASSPPSSGTGKLFF.

This rearrangement joins TRBV7-2 to TRBJ1-1; no definite D call. The CDR3 runs 13 residues. Deletions cut 7 bases from V and 4 bases from J, with 13 bases between. Germline assignment: CDR1 SGHTA and CDR2 FQGNSA. CDR3 nucleotides: TGTGCCAGCACCAAAACCAGAGGCACTGAAGCTTTCTTT. As protein: CASTKTRGTEAFF. Combining the CDR3 with reference TRBV7-2 and TRBJ1-1 gives the whole variable domain GAGVSQSPSNKVTEKGKDVELRCDPISGHTALYWYRQSLGQGLEFLIYFQGNSAPDKSGLPSDRFSAERTGGSVSTLTIQRTQQEDSAVYLCASTKTRGTEAFFGQGTRLTVV.